The text below deals with one T cell receptor beta chain. Unmatched junction bases numbered 4, after V lost 3 bases and J lost 3 bases. The CDR3 totals 16 residues. Germline V lookup: CDR1 SGHNT, CDR2 YYREEE (reference sequence). The sample is drawn from a study of blood T cell repertoires in COVID-19. Study summary: COVID-19 samples, acute and convalescent, were from the United States, Italy and Spain. T cells, B-cell-depleted T cells, or PBMCs supplied cDNA or gDNA.

Generated by immunoSEQ multiplex PCR, the TCRdb table keeps only in-frame clones and is missing some. The sample has 200,000 to 300,000 clones, 87% seen once; the top ten hold about 2.5%. The chain uses TRBV5-4 and TRBJ2-1; 12 positions agree with TRBD2. The receptor was isolated from a woman in her fifties or sixties with acute or convalescent COVID-19. Source material: peripheral blood. The CDR3 region has the DNA TGTGCCAGCAGCTGGCTAGCGGGAGGGGTCTACAATGAGCAGTTCTTC. Its protein product is CASSWLAGGVYNEQFF. The full variable domain, its missing parts supplied by reference TRBV5-4 and TRBJ2-1, is ETGVTQSPTHLIKTRGQQVTLRCSSQSGHNTVSWYQQALGQGPQFIFQYYREEENGRGNFPPRFSGLQFPNYSSELNVNALELDDSALYLCASSWLAGGVYNEQFFGPGTRLTVL.